This T cell receptor beta chain originates from a study of blood T cell repertoires in COVID-19. The repertoire was sequenced with immunoSEQ multiplex PCR; TCRdb's copy has only in-frame clones and lacks some. The table has 42,000 or so clones, roughly 92% seen once. Trimming shortened V by 5 bases and J by 2 bases, and 9 bases separated the two germline ends. Germline loops: CDR1 KGHDR, CDR2 SFDVKD. The CDR3 covers 14 residues. This chain uses TRBV24-1 with TRBJ1-3; D is unclear. This clonotype was sampled from a man aged 50 or older with active COVID-19. The sequenced sample consisted of peripheral blood. The CDR3 spells CATSVKRTGNTIYF. The DNA for the CDR3 is TGTGCCACCAGTGTTAAGAGAACTGGAAACACCATATATTTT.